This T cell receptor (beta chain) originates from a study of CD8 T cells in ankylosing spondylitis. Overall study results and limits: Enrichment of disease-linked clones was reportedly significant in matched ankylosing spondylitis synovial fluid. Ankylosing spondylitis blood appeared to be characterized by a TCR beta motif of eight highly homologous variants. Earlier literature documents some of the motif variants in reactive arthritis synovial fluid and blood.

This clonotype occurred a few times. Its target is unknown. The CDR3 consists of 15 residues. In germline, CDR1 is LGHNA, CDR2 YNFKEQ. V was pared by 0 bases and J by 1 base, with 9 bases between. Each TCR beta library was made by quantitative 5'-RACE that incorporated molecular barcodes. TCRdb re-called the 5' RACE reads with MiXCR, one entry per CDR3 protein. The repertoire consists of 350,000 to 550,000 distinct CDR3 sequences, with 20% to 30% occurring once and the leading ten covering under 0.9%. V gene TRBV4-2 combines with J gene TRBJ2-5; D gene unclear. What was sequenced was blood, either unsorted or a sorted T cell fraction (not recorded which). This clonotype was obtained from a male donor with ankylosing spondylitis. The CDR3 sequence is CASSQEDNSQETQYF. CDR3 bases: TGTGCCAGCAGCCAAGAAGATAACAGCCAAGAGACCCAGTACTTC.